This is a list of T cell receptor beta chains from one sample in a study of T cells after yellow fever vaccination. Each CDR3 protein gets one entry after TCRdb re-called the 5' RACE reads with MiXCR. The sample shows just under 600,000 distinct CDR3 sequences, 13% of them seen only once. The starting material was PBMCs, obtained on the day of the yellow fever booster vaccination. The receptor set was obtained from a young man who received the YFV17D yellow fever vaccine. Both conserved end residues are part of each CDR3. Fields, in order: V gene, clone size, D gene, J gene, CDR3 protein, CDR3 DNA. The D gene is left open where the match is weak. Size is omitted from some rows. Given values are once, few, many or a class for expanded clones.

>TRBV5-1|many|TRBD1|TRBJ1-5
CASSLDGTDQPQHF
TGCGCCAGCAGCTTGGATGGGACAGATCAGCCCCAGCATTTT
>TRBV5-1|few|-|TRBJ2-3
CASSLAGTPPDTQYF
TGCGCCAGCAGCTTGGCCGGGACCCCGCCAGATACGCAGTATTTT
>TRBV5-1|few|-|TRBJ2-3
CASSFRARDTDTQYF
TGCGCCAGCAGCTTCCGGGCCCGGGACACAGATACGCAGTATTTT
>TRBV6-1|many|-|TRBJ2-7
CASGLQSSYEQYF
TGTGCCAGCGGTCTGCAGAGCTCCTACGAGCAGTACTTC
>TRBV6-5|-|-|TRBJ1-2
CASSNDRSGYTF
TGTGCCAGCAGCAATGACAGGTCCGGCTACACCTTC
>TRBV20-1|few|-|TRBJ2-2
CSARVPGVGGELFF
TGCAGTGCTAGAGTGCCAGGGGTTGGCGGGGAGCTGTTTTTT
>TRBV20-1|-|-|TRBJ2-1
CSARVAGAYNEQFF
TGCAGTGCTAGAGTCGCAGGGGCCTACAATGAGCAGTTCTTC
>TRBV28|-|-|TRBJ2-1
CAGPFIGPGVGNEQFF
TGTGCCGGCCCTTTTATAGGGCCCGGGGTCGGTAATGAGCAGTTCTTC
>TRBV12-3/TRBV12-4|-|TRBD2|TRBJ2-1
CASRKATSFYNEQFF
TGTGCCAGCCGGAAAGCGACTAGCTTTTACAATGAGCAGTTCTTC
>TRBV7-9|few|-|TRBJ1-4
CASSLELKQGKLFF
TGTGCCAGCAGCTTAGAGCTCAAACAGGGAAAACTGTTTTTT
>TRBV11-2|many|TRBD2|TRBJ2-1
CASSRLPGLAGGYNEQFF
TGTGCCAGCAGTCGACTGCCGGGACTAGCGGGAGGGTACAATGAGCAGTTCTTC
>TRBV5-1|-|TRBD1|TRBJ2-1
CASSFYRDSNEQFF
TGCGCCAGCAGCTTTTATCGGGACAGCAATGAGCAGTTCTTC
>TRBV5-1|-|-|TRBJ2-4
CASSLIGTGENIQYF
TGCGCCAGCAGCCTAATAGGGACGGGTGAAAACATTCAGTACTTC
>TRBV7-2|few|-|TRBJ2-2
CASSLLGQNTGELFF
TGTGCCAGCAGCTTATTGGGGCAGAACACCGGGGAGCTGTTTTTT
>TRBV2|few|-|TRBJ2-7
CASNRAISEQYF
TGTGCCAGCAATAGGGCCATCTCCGAGCAGTACTTC
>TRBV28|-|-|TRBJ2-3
CASSLPGARSDTQYF
TGTGCCAGCAGTTTACCGGGAGCAAGGTCAGATACGCAGTATTTT
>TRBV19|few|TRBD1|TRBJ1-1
CASARGGYTEAFF
TGTGCCAGTGCCCGAGGGGGCTACACTGAAGCTTTCTTT
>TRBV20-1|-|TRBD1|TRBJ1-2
CSATQGDYGYTF
TGCAGTGCTACCCAGGGGGACTATGGCTACACCTTC
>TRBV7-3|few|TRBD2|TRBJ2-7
CASSVPSGRIYEQYF
TGTGCCAGCAGCGTCCCTAGCGGGAGAATCTACGAGCAGTACTTC
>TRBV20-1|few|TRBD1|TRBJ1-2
CSAKTGEYYGYTF
TGCAGTGCTAAAACAGGGGAGTATTATGGCTACACCTTC
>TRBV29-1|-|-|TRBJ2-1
CSVSGEGYNEQFF
TGCAGCGTTAGCGGAGAGGGGTACAATGAGCAGTTCTTC
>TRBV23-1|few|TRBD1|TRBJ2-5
CASSKTTGVGETQYF
TGCGCCAGCAGTAAAACCACAGGGGTTGGAGAGACCCAGTACTTC
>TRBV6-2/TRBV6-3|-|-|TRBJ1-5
CASSQGGPPQHF
TGTGCCAGCAGTCAAGGTGGCCCTCCCCAGCATTTT
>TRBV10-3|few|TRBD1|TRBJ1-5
CAISASTGAGQPQHF
TGTGCCATCAGTGCCTCGACAGGGGCGGGTCAGCCCCAGCATTTT
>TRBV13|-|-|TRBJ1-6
CASSSGGSPLHF
TGTGCCAGCAGCTCGGGAGGTTCACCCCTCCACTTT
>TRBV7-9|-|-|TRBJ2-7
CASSLGSGGAAYEQYF
TGTGCCAGCAGCTTAGGGTCCGGAGGGGCGGCCTACGAGCAGTACTTC
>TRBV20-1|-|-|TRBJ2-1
CSARVTLTNEQFF
TGCAGTGCTAGAGTTACTCTAACCAATGAGCAGTTCTTC
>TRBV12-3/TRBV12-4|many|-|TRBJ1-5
CASSYDRNQPQHF
TGTGCCAGCAGTTATGACAGAAATCAGCCCCAGCATTTT
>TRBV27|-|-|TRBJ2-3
CASSPSRLRPQTDTLYF
TGTGCCAGCAGTCCCTCCCGACTGCGGCCCCAGACAGATACGCTGTATTTT
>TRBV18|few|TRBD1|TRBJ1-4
CASSQDRPLERLFF
TGTGCCAGCTCACAGGACAGGCCGCTCGAGAGACTGTTTTTT
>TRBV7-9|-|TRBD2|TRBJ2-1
CASQKRDSHNEQFF
TGTGCCAGCCAAAAGCGGGACTCCCACAATGAGCAGTTCTTC
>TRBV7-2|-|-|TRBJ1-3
CASSFGVSSGNTIYF
TGTGCCAGCAGCTTTGGCGTAAGCTCTGGAAACACCATATATTTT
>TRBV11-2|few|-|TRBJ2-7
CASSLGASPYEQYF
TGTGCCAGCAGCTTAGGTGCCAGCCCCTACGAGCAGTACTTC
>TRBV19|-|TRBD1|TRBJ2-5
CASSFGQGEQTQYF
TGTGCCAGTAGCTTCGGACAGGGGGAACAGACCCAGTACTTC
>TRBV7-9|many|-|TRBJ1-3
CASSPRGSSGNTIYF
TGTGCCAGCAGCCCCCGGGGAAGCTCTGGAAACACCATATATTTT